This paragraph reports one T cell receptor beta chain. The table came from immunoSEQ multiplex PCR; TCRdb's copy has only in-frame clones and leaves some out. The table records about 2 million clones, around 96% of them present only once. This record belongs to a study of shared clonotypes between healthy human individuals. Naive CD8 cells lacked CD45RO, underwent positive selection for CCR7 and left out terminally differentiated effector memory CD45RA+ cells. The receptor comes from a man aged 18-30 years in good health. Sequencing was carried out using naive CD8+ T cells sorted from blood.

Written as DNA, the CDR3 is TGTGCCAGCAGTTATGGGACAGGGTGGGGAGACACTGAAGCTTTCTTT. It specifies CASSYGTGWGDTEAFF. This chain joins TRBV6-5 and TRBJ1-1, with 9 bases matching TRBD1. Unmatched junction bases numbered 8, after V lost 3 bases and J lost 3 bases. This CDR3 spans 16 amino acids. Germline CDR1 is MNHEY and CDR2 is SVGAGI.